The rows below give T cell receptor beta chains drawn from one sample of a study of PD-1 blockade in classical Hodgkin lymphoma. Profiled with immunoSEQ multiplex PCR; TCRdb holds only in-frame clones, not every one. The sample has about 16,000 clones, 90% seen once. Material: peripheral blood mononuclear cells (PBMCs). The receptors were gathered from a human donor with classical Hodgkin lymphoma. The conserved cysteine and the conserved F or W are not part of the CDR3 here.

V,J,CDR3
TRBV11-2,TRBJ1-4,ASSLRRLNEKLF
TRBV5-1,TRBJ1-2,ASSPGAGMDGYT
TRBV19,TRBJ2-2,ASSSTVNTGELF
TRBV30,TRBJ1-4,AWPGGATNEKLF
TRBV25-1,TRBJ2-1,ASSASSLSDYNEQF
TRBV25-1,TRBJ2-1,ASSYGGDNEQF
TRBV27,TRBJ2-3,ASKLGQGGVGTQY
TRBV6-1,TRBJ1-5,ASSVGGREQPQH
TRBV20-1,TRBJ1-2,SAPRENGYT
TRBV5-5,TRBJ2-5,ASSLGSYQETQY
TRBV6-5,TRBJ1-1,ASSQGGTVAF
TRBV19,TRBJ2-2,ASKVAPILTGELF
TRBV19,TRBJ1-3,ASRTVGPGNTIY
TRBV21-1,TRBJ2-1,AISPLAGAHRGQF
TRBV6-1,TRBJ2-7,ASSVETSIAEQY
TRBV28,TRBJ2-1,ASSFRGSYNEQF
TRBV27,TRBJ2-7,ASSLRDWGSYEQY
TRBV5-1,TRBJ2-5,ASSQAGIRETQY
TRBV29-1,TRBJ2-5,SVSLSGRRETQY
TRBV4-1,TRBJ2-5,ASSQEGRLEGETQY
TRBV14,TRBJ1-1,ASSQDLMNTEAF